This T cell receptor (beta chain) is from a study of OX40 agonist ivuxolimab in advanced cancers. Study results and limitations: Blood T cells, both CD4+ and CD8+, expanded clonally by week 6 at 0.1 to 3.0 mg/kg.

Germline lookup yields CDR1 MNHNY and CDR2 SVGAGI (reference sequence). This CDR3 contains 14 residues. Trimming took 7 bases from V and 7 from J, leaving 17 bases between them. This clone has more than one count but fewer than ten. Antigen specificity is unknown. Generated by immunoSEQ multiplex PCR, the TCRdb table keeps only in-frame clones and is missing some. The sample lists approximately 59,000 clones, roughly 88% seen once, with over 3% in the top ten. J is TRBJ1-5 and V is TRBV6-6; D is possibly TRBD1 (5 bases). The material was CD4+ or CD8+ T cells sorted from blood, obtained in a trial of the OX40 agonist ivuxolimab. The sequence was collected from an adult with an advanced solid tumor such as melanoma, head and neck, liver or kidney cancer. CDR3: CASNPSGGPQPQHF. The DNA of the CDR3 is TGTGCCAGCAATCCCTCCGGGGGACCCCAGCCCCAGCATTTT.